This TCR beta chain was retrieved from a study of shared clonotypes between healthy human individuals (dated by TCRdb to 2018 to 2020). The study in broad terms: Three men and a couple of women, aged 18 to 49 years, made up the cohort. For each donor, three plates each were used for CD4 naive and CD4 memory, two plates were used for CD8 naive, and one plate was used for CD8 memory. Blood TCR repertoires of roughly five healthy adults were deeply sequenced to estimate repertoire size and the extent of clonotype sharing between individuals. To increase sequencing depth and limit assay-specific biases, different laboratories used diverse techniques to prepare libraries and sequence TCR repertoires. Leukapheresis yielded between about 0.94 and 8.9 billion PBMCs per donor. What the work shows at the level of the full study, not this receptor alone: Even with the large sequencing depth, rarefaction of the sorted-subset datasets indicated that sequencing was incomplete. Sampling was limited to blood, and TCR repertoires in tissue likely differ from TCR repertoires in blood. When four donors were compared, the shared fraction of clonotypes was about 5.4% for naive CD4, more than 3% for naive CD8, 2.3% for memory CD4, and 0.4% for memory CD8. The genetic and exposure-history diversity represented was limited by the small number of donors. Compared with non-shared clonotypes, the clonotypes found in all four sorted-subset donors had higher generation probabilities. Naive subsets generally had larger estimated clonotype richness than memory subsets. Pairwise subsampling indicated that sequencing depth was expected to affect the degree of clonotype sharing among donors.

For the CD8 naive samples, CD45RO-negative cells were positively selected for CCR7, yielding a CD45RA+CCR7+ population from which TemRA cells were excluded. Donors were healthy HIV-negative adults with no recently reported acute infections or vaccinations. All donors were Caucasian adults living in Nashville, Tennessee, USA. Blood was collected by leukapheresis, and PBMCs were isolated by Ficoll-Histopaque density gradient centrifugation and then cryopreserved in liquid nitrogen vapor phase. Purity and quantity of every magnetically sorted T cell population were checked by analytical flow cytometry. From each sorted fraction, genomic DNA was isolated and quantified by UV absorbance on a Nanodrop 2000c. Using the deep immunoSEQ assay, TCR CDR3 regions were amplified from genomic DNA by multiplex PCR. For each cell subset, the extracted genomic DNA was distributed evenly across all wells of several immunoSEQ 96-well plates, and each plate served as one replicate. For sorted subsets, 150 to 200 ng genomic DNA, equal to about 30,000 T cell genomes, was loaded into each replicate PCR. Purified libraries were measured with a Qubit 3.0 fluorometer, size-checked on a Bioanalyzer 2100, and measured again with the KAPA Library Quantification kit. Each immunoSEQ 96-well plate was sequenced on its own single-read 150-cycle Illumina NextSeq 550 flow cell. As for the authors' bioinformatics: Because only junctional sequences without quality scores were contained in the immunoSEQ output, filtering matching that applied to full-length reads could not be performed. Sequences were annotated with PyIR, a Python wrapper for IgBLAST v1.9, using IMGT germline references to assign V/J genes and CDR3. Any read was removed if the V/J assignment was weak (E-value above 1e-6), the CDR3 was missing, or the read contained stop codons, out-of-frame junctions, or ambiguous translated residues. V3J clonotypes were defined by identical inferred V gene, J gene, and CDR3 amino acid sequence. The percentage overlap between two repertoires was calculated by dividing the number of shared unique clonotypes by the size of the smaller repertoire. Richness of each repertoire was evaluated using RTK rarefaction, the Chao1 estimator, and Recon v2.1 estimates of unobserved clonotypes. Generation probabilities for all TCRbeta clonotypes obtained by the gDNA method from a few donors were computed using OLGA. Sourced from immuneACCESS, this table was stored by TCRdb with only in-frame sequences that have V and J called. A share of the clones is absent; for the studies checked, an unresolved V gene accounts for under half, and the remainder has no known explanation. The V and J calls and clone size come from that table; D and trimming were worked out from the DNA. Here the sample has some 600,000 clones; roughly 95% occur a single time. The biggest ten clones account for about 0.12% of the sample.

Relative to germline, V is missing 9 bases and J is missing 11 bases, with 17 bases of the junction outside any gene match. There are 15 amino acids in the CDR3, from cysteine to phenylalanine inclusive. Here the CDR3 DNA is all that survives: 45 bases in frame from base 1. CDR1 WSHSY and CDR2 SAAADI were looked up in the germline V gene. This clone was detected once. No cognate antigen has been identified for it. No base quality information exists; no much larger clone differs at one position. This TCR was sampled from a woman in her twenties or thirties in good health. The sequenced sample was naive CD8+ T cells sorted from blood. Sample cell subset or site, as interpreted from the label and publication: CD45RA+CCR7+. This sequence uses TRBV10-2 and TRBJ2-1; TRBD2 matches 9 bases in the middle. DNA sequence: TGCGCCAGTGGAGGGGTAGCGGGAGTGCCCCCGAAGCAGTTCTTC. This gives the protein CASGGVAGVPPKQFF.